The 26 T cell receptor beta chains below all came from one sample that was sequenced in a study of cytomegalovirus exposure and HLA in healthy donors. With 60 Vbeta and 13 Jbeta primers, the PCR was carried out. TCRdb keeps only in-frame clones here, not all; method: immunoSEQ multiplex PCR. This sample contains about 200,000 clones. Sequencing used PBMCs. These receptors were obtained from a girl aged 2-10 years in good health and CMV-seropositive.

This chain connects TRBV19 to TRBJ2-3; D possibly corresponds to TRBD2 (6 bases). This CDR3 has 16 residues. Trimming left V 1 base short and J 4 bases short, with 15 bases between. CDR1 LNHDA and CDR2 SQIVND come from the germline V gene (reference sequence). The CDR3 here is CASSIGPGRLADTQYF. The CDR3, as DNA: TGTGCCAGTAGTATAGGACCGGGGAGGTTGGCAGATACGCAGTATTTT. Full variable domain (outside the CDR3, taken from reference TRBV19 and TRBJ2-3): DGGITQSPKYLFRKEGQNVTLSCEQNLNHDAMYWYRQDPGQGLRLIYYSQIVNDFQKGDIAEGYSVSREKKESFPLTVTSAQKNPTAFYLCASSIGPGRLADTQYFGPGTRLTVL.

This chain links TRBV27 with TRBJ1-1, with TRBD1 as a possible D gene (5 bases). The germline V gene has CDR1 MNHEY and CDR2 SMNVEV (reference sequence). Deletions cut 2 bases from V and 5 bases from J, with 12 bases between. The CDR3 consists of 14 residues. The CDR3 protein is CASSLAGFRTEAFF. Written as DNA, the CDR3 is TGTGCCAGCAGTTTAGCAGGGTTCCGTACTGAAGCTTTCTTT.

The gene calls are TRBV9 and TRBJ2-6; 7 nucleotides agree with TRBD2. The germline gives CDR1 SGDLS, CDR2 YYNGEE. Unmatched junction bases numbered 1, after V lost 7 bases and J lost 0 bases. The CDR3 sequence is 14 residues long. The CDR3 sequence is CASRGVSGANVLTF. The CDR3 DNA is TGTGCCAGCCGGGGGGTCTCTGGGGCCAACGTCCTGACTTTC.

The chain recombines TRBV12-5 with TRBJ2-2, with D possibly matching TRBD2 (5 bases). Trimming stripped 0 bases from V and 0 bases from J, with 14 bases between. The CDR3 is 18 residues long. Germline V CDR1 and CDR2: LGHNT, FRNRAP. The CDR3 here is CASGLVFGWETNTGELFF. In nucleotides, the CDR3 is TGTGCTAGTGGTTTGGTATTTGGGTGGGAGACGAACACCGGGGAGCTGTTTTTT.

The V and J genes are TRBV30 and TRBJ1-5; perhaps TRBD1 as D (5 bases). Trimming pared 2 bases from V and 4 bases from J, leaving 15 bases between. The germline CDR1 and CDR2 sequences are GTSNPN and SVGIG (reference sequence). The CDR3 runs to 15 residues. CDR3 in DNA: TGTGCCTGGAGTTTACGTGGGGGGGTTAATCAGCCCCAGCATTTT. Encoded protein: CAWSLRGGVNQPQHF.

The chain is built from TRBV7-2 and TRBJ2-2, with D perhaps TRBD1 (5 bases). The CDR3 extends over 14 amino acids. CDR1 is SGHTA and CDR2 is FQGNSA in the germline V gene. Trimming cost V 5 bases and J 6 bases, with 13 bases left between them. CDR3 in DNA: TGTGCCAGCAGCCGGCGCCAGGGTTCCGGGGAGCTGTTTTTT. Amino acid sequence: CASSRRQGSGELFF. Drawing the rest from reference TRBV7-2 and TRBJ2-2, the complete variable domain is GAGVSQSPSNKVTEKGKDVELRCDPISGHTALYWYRQSLGQGLEFLIYFQGNSAPDKSGLPSDRFSAERTGGSVSTLTIQRTQQEDSAVYLCASSRRQGSGELFFGEGSRLTVL.

The V gene is TRBV28, the J gene TRBJ1-2; TRBD1 matches 12 bases. The ends lost 4 bases at V and 5 bases at J; junction bases unmatched: 11. Per the germline V gene, CDR1 is MDHEN and CDR2 is SYDVKM. The CDR3 has 17 residues. This chain's CDR3 is CASSSQGGTGGGYGYTF. The DNA for the CDR3 is TGTGCCAGCAGTTCACAAGGGGGGACAGGGGGCGGATATGGCTACACCTTC.

Regarding this clone: A read error may produce the germline difference seen at one junction end. J is TRBJ2-3 and V is TRBV6-1; possibly TRBD2 for D (5 bases). The germline V gene has CDR1 MNHNS and CDR2 SASEGT. The CDR3 consists of 15 residues. Here the CDR3 DNA reads TGTGCCAGCAGCGAAGGACTTCACTTCACAGATACGCAGTATTTT. Translation: CASSEGLHFTDTQYF.

The CDR3 spells CALGGTNYGYTF. As DNA, the CDR3 is TGTGCCTTAGGGGGCACTAACTATGGCTACACCTTC. The chain employs TRBV28 and TRBJ1-2, with 7 bases lining up with TRBD1. The V segment lost 11 bases and the J segment 0 bases; nucleotides outside the gene matches: 3. CDR1 MDHEN and CDR2 SYDVKM come from the germline V gene. The length of the CDR3 is 12 residues.

This chain connects TRBV10-3 to TRBJ2-3; 7 nucleotides align to TRBD1. The CDR3 is 15 residues long. The V gene's germline CDR1 is ENHRY and CDR2 SYGVKD. Trimming removed 4 bases from V and 2 bases from J; junction bases left unmatched: 6. The CDR3: CAISGGGPTTDTQYF. The CDR3 coding sequence is TGTGCCATCAGTGGAGGGGGCCCCACCACAGATACGCAGTATTTT.

The CDR3, as DNA: TGTGCCAGCAGCTTCGTTGACACTGAAGCTTTCTTT. Translated, it gives CASSFVDTEAFF. This rearrangement joins TRBV11-2 to TRBJ1-1; D call uncertain. V gave up 3 bases and J gave up 3 bases, with 5 bases separating them. CDR1 and CDR2 from the germline V gene are SGHAT and FQNNGV. The CDR3 runs 12 residues.

This chain links TRBV6-1 with TRBJ2-3; the match to TRBD1 covers 7 bases. V lost 4 bases, J lost 0 bases, and 4 bases stayed unmatched. CDR1 MNHNS and CDR2 SASEGT come from the germline V gene. The CDR3 totals 15 residues. CDR3 coding DNA: TGTGCCAGCAGTGGCTGGACAGGTAGCACAGATACGCAGTATTTT. Translating it yields CASSGWTGSTDTQYF.

The rearrangement links TRBV7-8 to TRBJ2-2; 9 bases are shared with TRBD2. Trimming cost V 2 bases and J 5 bases; bases outside gene matches: 9. Germline CDR1 reads SGHVS; CDR2 reads FQNEAQ. CDR3 length: 17 amino acids. CDR3 nucleotide sequence: TGTGCCAGCAGCTTACACCCTAGCGGGATCGAGACCGGGGAGCTGTTTTTT. The encoded protein is CASSLHPSGIETGELFF.

V gene TRBV19 combines with J gene TRBJ2-5, with TRBD2 matching 7 bases. The CDR3 has 18 amino acids. The V and J ends lost 6 bases and 5 bases, in that order; junction bases with no gene match: 21. CDR1 and CDR2 from the germline V gene are LNHDA and SQIVND (reference sequence). The CDR3 DNA follows: TGTGCCAGTAGCAAGTCCCCTCCTATTGGACTAGTCGGGGAGACCCAGTACTTC. Translated, it gives CASSKSPPIGLVGETQYF.

This chain uses TRBV28 with TRBJ1-5; D uncertain. Trimming took off 2 bases at V and 3 bases at J, with 11 bases between the two ends. CDR3 length: 15 amino acids. CDR1 is MDHEN, CDR2 SYDVKM, per germline. CDR3 residues: CASSLVASPNQPQHF. In DNA form, the CDR3 reads TGTGCCAGCAGTTTAGTCGCCAGTCCCAATCAGCCCCAGCATTTT.

V is TRBV7-9 and J is TRBJ2-5; perhaps TRBD1 as D (5 bases). The J call may be mistaken, given a closer DNA end match to TRBJ2-7. This CDR3 region has 13 residues. The germline gives CDR1 SEHNR, CDR2 FQNEAQ (reference sequence). CDR3 sequence (DNA): TGTGCCAGCAGCCAGGGTGGTGGCTACGAGCAGTACTTC. This codes for CASSQGGGYEQYF.

The V gene is TRBV10-1, the J gene TRBJ2-7; D is perhaps TRBD1 (5 bases). Germline V CDR1 and CDR2: WNHNN, SYGVQD (reference sequence). The V end was cut by 3 bases, the J end by 5 bases, with 11 bases between. The CDR3 is 13 residues long. The CDR3 loop reads CASSEGVRDEQYF. CDR3 nucleotides: TGCGCCAGCAGTGAAGGGGTTAGGGACGAGCAGTACTTC.

The genes are TRBV4-1 and TRBJ1-2; D is unclear. The CDR3 length is 15 residues. Germline V lookup: CDR1 MGHRA, CDR2 YSYEKL. Trimming shortened V by 5 bases and J by 6 bases, and 19 bases separated the two germline ends. CDR3 protein: CASSKSAGFPDGYTF. In DNA form, the CDR3 reads TGCGCCAGCAGCAAATCCGCAGGATTCCCCGATGGCTACACCTTC.

The chain links TRBV4-1 to TRBJ1-5; 11 bases are a match to TRBD1. In germline, CDR1 is MGHRA, CDR2 YSYEKL. The CDR3 spans 18 residues. V dropped 0 bases and J dropped 1; count of bases not matched to a gene: 5. The CDR3 sequence: CASSQEGGTGGSNQPQHF. The DNA of the CDR3 is TGCGCCAGCAGCCAAGAAGGGGGGACAGGGGGGAGCAATCAGCCCCAGCATTTT.

The chain is built from TRBV10-3 and TRBJ2-7; TRBD2 aligns across 7 bases. Trimming at V came to 8 bases and at J to 0 bases, leaving 7 bases not matched to a gene. Germline V CDR1 and CDR2: ENHRY, SYGVKD. The CDR3 has 14 amino acids. The CDR3 region has the DNA TGTGCCATCCACCTAGCGGAGGTCTCCTACGAGCAGTACTTC. Translated, it gives CAIHLAEVSYEQYF.

The chain has TRBV11-3 and TRBJ2-1; 12 bases match TRBD2. The CDR3 extends over 15 amino acids. Germline CDR1 reads SGHNT; CDR2 reads YENEEA. V lost 0 bases to trimming and J lost 8 bases; unmatched junction nucleotides: 2. CDR3 residues: CASSLEASGGDEQFF. Here the CDR3 DNA reads TGTGCCAGCAGCTTAGAGGCTAGCGGGGGGGATGAGCAGTTCTTC.

This chain links TRBV5-4 with TRBJ2-1; D gene unclear. CDR3 length equals 14 residues. The V end was cut by 3 bases, the J end by 9 bases, with 16 bases between. Germline V gene sequence: CDR1 SGHNT, CDR2 YYREEE (reference sequence). For the CDR3, the DNA is TGTGCCAGCAGCTCCTACTGGAGCCAAGGTGAGCAGTTCTTC. As protein: CASSSYWSQGEQFF.

The genes are TRBV27 and TRBJ2-1, with 11 bases lining up with TRBD1. This CDR3 region has 14 residues. Unmatched junction bases numbered 5, after V lost 11 bases and J lost 2 bases. The V gene's germline CDR1 is MNHEY and CDR2 SMNVEV (reference sequence). The CDR3 is CAVKGQGAYNEQFF. CDR3 nucleotides: TGTGCCGTCAAGGGACAGGGGGCCTACAATGAGCAGTTCTTC.

The V call is TRBV5-1, the J call TRBJ1-2; no definite D call. Trimming shortened V by 0 bases and J by 4 bases, and 25 bases separated the two germline ends. The CDR3 extends over 19 amino acids. The germline V gene has CDR1 SGHRS and CDR2 YFSETQ. The CDR3 loop reads CASSLGLTGSPGSLYGYTF. The CDR3, as DNA: TGCGCCAGCAGCTTGGGCCTAACCGGGAGCCCCGGAAGTCTCTATGGCTACACCTTC.

The V and J genes are TRBV5-1 and TRBJ1-1; 7 nucleotides agree with TRBD1. This CDR3 is 12 amino acids long. The junction had 2 bases not matched to a gene; V was cut back by 5 bases and J by 4 bases. Germline values: CDR1 SGHRS, CDR2 YFSETQ. In nucleotides, the CDR3 is TGCGCCAGCAGTCGGGACAGCACTGAAGCTTTCTTT. Its translation is CASSRDSTEAFF. Variable domain in full (rest from reference TRBV5-1 and TRBJ1-1): KAGVTQTPRYLIKTRGQQVTLSCSPISGHRSVSWYQQTPGQGLQFLFEYFSETQRNKGNFPGRFSGRQFSNSRSEMNVSTLELGDSALYLCASSRDSTEAFFGQGTRLTVV.

This chain uses TRBV5-1 with TRBJ1-4; maybe TRBD1 (6 bases). The length of the CDR3 is 12 residues. Looked up from germline, CDR1 is SGHRS and CDR2 is YFSETQ. V dropped 3 bases and J dropped 8 bases, with 8 bases sitting between them. The CDR3 region is CASSYDREKLFF. CDR3 nucleotides: TGCGCCAGCAGCTATGACAGGGAAAAACTGTTTTTT.